A selection of T cell receptor beta chains follows, all from one sample in a study of glioma-infiltrating T cells. TCRdb re-called the multiplex PCR reads through MiXCR, storing one row per CDR3 protein. The table shows more than 300,000 distinct CDR3 sequences, with 41% occurring only once. The sample was glioma tissue, nonneoplastic brain tissue, or PBMCs (not recorded which). These receptors were taken from a human donor with low-grade glioma or glioblastoma, undergoing nonglioma brain surgery, or in good health (not recorded which). Both conserved end residues are part of each CDR3. Each record gives: V gene, J gene, clone size, D gene, CDR3 DNA, CDR3 protein. The D gene is left open where the match is weak. Expanded clones are given a class, and other clones once, few, many or no size at all.

V gene: TRBV28; J gene: TRBJ2-3; clone size: -; D gene: TRBD2; CDR3 DNA: TGTGCCAGCAGTTTATTAACTAGCGGGCCCCACTCCCGAGATACGCAGTATTTT; CDR3 protein: CASSLLTSGPHSRDTQYF
V gene: TRBV29-1; J gene: TRBJ1-1; clone size: -; D gene: -; CDR3 DNA: TGCAGCGTTGTCAGGATGCACACTGAAGCTTTCTTT; CDR3 protein: CSVVRMHTEAFF
V gene: TRBV18; J gene: TRBJ2-7; clone size: -; D gene: -; CDR3 DNA: TGTGCCAGCTCACCTAGTCAGGGTCCGACCTTCGAGCAGTACTTC; CDR3 protein: CASSPSQGPTFEQYF
V gene: TRBV20-1; J gene: TRBJ2-3; clone size: few; D gene: TRBD2; CDR3 DNA: TGCAGTGCTAGCGGCGGGAGGGCCGCGACGCAGTATTTT; CDR3 protein: CSASGGRAATQYF
V gene: TRBV2; J gene: TRBJ2-5; clone size: -; D gene: -; CDR3 DNA: TGTGCCAGCAGTGAACTCGGAGGGGGGGAGGAGACCCAGTACTTC; CDR3 protein: CASSELGGGEETQYF
V gene: TRBV28; J gene: TRBJ2-7; clone size: few; D gene: -; CDR3 DNA: TGTGCCAGCAGTTTATTTTTCGACAGGACCTCCTCCTACGAGCAGTACTTC; CDR3 protein: CASSLFFDRTSSYEQYF
V gene: TRBV27; J gene: TRBJ1-5; clone size: many; D gene: -; CDR3 DNA: TGTGCCAGCGGCCCCCTCGGCTATAGCAATCAGCCCCAGCATTTT; CDR3 protein: CASGPLGYSNQPQHF
V gene: TRBV28; J gene: TRBJ1-2; clone size: once; D gene: -; CDR3 DNA: TGTGCCAGCAGTCCCCCGTTTAATGAGGGCGAGTACACCTTC; CDR3 protein: CASSPPFNEGEYTF
V gene: TRBV20-1; J gene: TRBJ2-3; clone size: many; D gene: -; CDR3 DNA: TGCAGTGCTAGTGTGGGTTTCGCAGATACGCAGTATTTT; CDR3 protein: CSASVGFADTQYF
V gene: TRBV6-2/TRBV6-3; J gene: TRBJ2-5; clone size: once; D gene: -; CDR3 DNA: TGTGCCAGCAGAACAACGTGGGGCGAAGAGATCCAGTACTTC; CDR3 protein: CASRTTWGEEIQYF
V gene: TRBV20-1; J gene: TRBJ2-1; clone size: -; D gene: -; CDR3 DNA: TGCAGTGCTAGAGGCAGCTCCTATGAGCAGTTCTTC; CDR3 protein: CSARGSSYEQFF
V gene: TRBV28; J gene: TRBJ2-6; clone size: many; D gene: -; CDR3 DNA: TGTGCCACAGGGGGGGTCCTCTCTGGGGCCAACGTCCTGACTTTC; CDR3 protein: CATGGVLSGANVLTF
V gene: TRBV24-1; J gene: TRBJ2-2; clone size: -; D gene: -; CDR3 DNA: TGTGCCACCAGTGAACCCAACCGGGACTTTAACACCGGGGAGCTGTTTTTT; CDR3 protein: CATSEPNRDFNTGELFF
V gene: TRBV7-3; J gene: TRBJ2-7; clone size: -; D gene: TRBD2; CDR3 DNA: TGTGCCAGCAGCCCATGGGCTAGCGGGAGTTACGAGCAGTACTTC; CDR3 protein: CASSPWASGSYEQYF
V gene: TRBV5-1; J gene: TRBJ2-3; clone size: -; D gene: -; CDR3 DNA: TGCGCCAGCAGCTTACGCGCGGGCCTTAGCACAGATACGCAGTATTTT; CDR3 protein: CASSLRAGLSTDTQYF
V gene: TRBV18; J gene: TRBJ2-1; clone size: -; D gene: -; CDR3 DNA: TGTGCCAGCTCCGGGCTCGAAAAGGGTGAGCAGTTCTTC; CDR3 protein: CASSGLEKGEQFF
V gene: TRBV2; J gene: TRBJ2-1; clone size: -; D gene: -; CDR3 DNA: TGTGCCAGCACATCCGCTCCTTGGACAGTCTACAATGAGCAGTTCTTC; CDR3 protein: CASTSAPWTVYNEQFF
V gene: TRBV6-1; J gene: TRBJ2-1; clone size: -; D gene: TRBD2; CDR3 DNA: TGTGCCAGCGTCGGGGGGGGACATGAGCAGTTCTTC; CDR3 protein: CASVGGGHEQFF
V gene: TRBV7-2; J gene: TRBJ2-1; clone size: few; D gene: TRBD2; CDR3 DNA: TGTGCCAGCAGCTCATGGGCGGTAGCGGGAGCGAATGAGCAGTTCTTC; CDR3 protein: CASSSWAVAGANEQFF
V gene: TRBV4-1; J gene: TRBJ1-6; clone size: -; D gene: TRBD1; CDR3 DNA: TGCGCCAGCAGCCAAGATGTGACAGGGGGCAATTCACCCCTCCACTTT; CDR3 protein: CASSQDVTGGNSPLHF
V gene: TRBV14; J gene: TRBJ1-5; clone size: -; D gene: -; CDR3 DNA: TGTGCCAGCAGCAAAGGCCGACGGCAGCCCCAGCATTTT; CDR3 protein: CASSKGRRQPQHF
V gene: TRBV5-4; J gene: TRBJ2-7; clone size: -; D gene: -; CDR3 DNA: TGTGCCAGCAGCGTCCGGACCCGATACGAGCAGTACTTC; CDR3 protein: CASSVRTRYEQYF
V gene: TRBV20-1; J gene: TRBJ2-3; clone size: -; D gene: -; CDR3 DNA: TGCAGTGCTAGAGGTTACCCGGGAGATACGCAGTATTTT; CDR3 protein: CSARGYPGDTQYF
V gene: TRBV4-1; J gene: TRBJ1-2; clone size: -; D gene: -; CDR3 DNA: TGCGCCAGCAGCGCGGCAGGGGTTCATGGCTACACCTTC; CDR3 protein: CASSAAGVHGYTF
V gene: TRBV27; J gene: TRBJ2-2; clone size: -; D gene: -; CDR3 DNA: TGTGCCAGCCGCTCGGGGGGCAGGCTGACTCCGAACACCGGGGAGCTGCTTTTT; CDR3 protein: CASRSGGRLTPNTGELLF
V gene: TRBV6-2/TRBV6-3; J gene: TRBJ2-7; clone size: -; D gene: -; CDR3 DNA: TGTGCCAGCAGTTACTCGGGAATCGCCTACGAGCAGTACTTC; CDR3 protein: CASSYSGIAYEQYF
V gene: TRBV7-2; J gene: TRBJ1-1; clone size: -; D gene: -; CDR3 DNA: TGTGGCAGCAGCCCTCGGACAGCTGCCACTGAAGCTTTCTTT; CDR3 protein: CGSSPRTAATEAFF